The present T cell receptor beta chain was sequenced within a study of T cells in Graves' hyperthyroidism and ophthalmopathy. Whole-study findings and limits: The blood repertoire included most of the expanded thyroid clonotypes above 0.001.

Amplified TCR beta CDR3 regions derived from RNA transcripts. HTBI primers were used for first-round RT-PCR of the TCR CDR3. One entry per CDR3 protein results from TCRdb running MiXCR on the multiplex PCR reads. Here the sample spans some 600,000 distinct CDR3 sequences, more than 11% being singletons. This clonotype was detected ten times or more. Its antigen is undetermined. The study enrolled patients aged 18 to 65 with newly diagnosed hyperthyroidism of under 2 months' duration. Source material: blood. The sequence was collected from a woman in her twenties or thirties with Graves' hyperthyroidism that later progressed to Graves' ophthalmopathy.

The CDR3 DNA is TGCGCCAGCAGCGGGCAGGCAGCTAACTATGGCTACACCTTC. Protein product: CASSGQAANYGYTF. This chain connects TRBV5-1 to TRBJ1-2; no clear D. This CDR3 has 14 residues. Between the trimmed V and J ends, which lost 4 bases and 0 bases, there was a span of 10 bases. CDR1 and CDR2 from the germline V gene are SGHRS and YFSETQ.